The present entry profiles one T cell receptor (beta chain) with its context. V lost 3 bases to trimming and J lost 0 bases, with 12 bases between them. CDR1 is KGHSH, CDR2 LQKENI, per germline. CDR3 length equals 16 residues. Authors' data handling: Amplified reference gene primers provided the basis for estimating nucleated cell counts. The repertoire was sequenced with immunoSEQ multiplex PCR; TCRdb's copy has only in-frame clones and lacks some. The DNA was the basis for D and trimming; V, J and clone size are from that table. The profile covers approximately 390,000 clones, with roughly 90% appearing a single time and around 7% taken by the ten largest. This specimen comes from a study of blood T cell repertoires in COVID-19. Study-level information: The United States, Italy and Spain were the sources of the acute and convalescent COVID-19 samples. The cDNA or gDNA used as material had been derived from T cells, B-cell-depleted T cells, or PBMCs.

Sequencing input: peripheral blood. The genes are TRBV18 and TRBJ2-1; D is ambiguous. The receptor was derived from a man between 18 and 35 years old with active or convalescent COVID-19. This CDR3 reads CASSPFDRSSYNEQFF. CDR3 sequence (DNA): TGTGCCAGCTCACCTTTTGACCGGAGCTCCTACAATGAGCAGTTCTTC.